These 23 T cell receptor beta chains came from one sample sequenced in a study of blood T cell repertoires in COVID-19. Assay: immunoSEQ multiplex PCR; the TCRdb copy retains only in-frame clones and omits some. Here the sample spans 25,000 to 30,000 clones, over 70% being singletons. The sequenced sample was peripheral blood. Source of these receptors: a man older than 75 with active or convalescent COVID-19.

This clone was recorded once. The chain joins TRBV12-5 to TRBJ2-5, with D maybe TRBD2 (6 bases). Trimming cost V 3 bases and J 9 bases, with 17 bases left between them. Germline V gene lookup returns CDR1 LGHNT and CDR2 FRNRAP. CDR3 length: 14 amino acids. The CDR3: CASGLGPRGEAQYF. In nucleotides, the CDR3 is TGTGCTAGTGGTTTAGGCCCCCGAGGGGAGGCCCAGTACTTC.

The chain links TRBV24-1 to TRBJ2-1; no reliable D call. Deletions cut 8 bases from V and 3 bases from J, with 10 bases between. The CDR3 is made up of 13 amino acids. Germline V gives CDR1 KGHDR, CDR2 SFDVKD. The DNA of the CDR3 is TGTGCCACCACAGGCACCCTCTACAATGAGCAGTTCTTC. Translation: CATTGTLYNEQFF.

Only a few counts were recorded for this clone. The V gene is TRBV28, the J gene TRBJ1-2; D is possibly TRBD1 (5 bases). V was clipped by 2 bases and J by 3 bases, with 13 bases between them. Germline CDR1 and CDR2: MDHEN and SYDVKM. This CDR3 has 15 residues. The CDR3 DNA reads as TGTGCCAGCAGTTTAGGGGCGGTGGATTACTATGGCTACACCTTC. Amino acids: CASSLGAVDYYGYTF.

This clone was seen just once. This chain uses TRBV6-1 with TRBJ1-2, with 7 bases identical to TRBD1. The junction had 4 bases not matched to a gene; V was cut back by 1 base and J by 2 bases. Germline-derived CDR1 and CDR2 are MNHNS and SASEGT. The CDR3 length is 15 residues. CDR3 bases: TGTGCCAGCAGTGAAGGGTGGGGACAGAACTATGGCTACACCTTC. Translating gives CASSEGWGQNYGYTF.

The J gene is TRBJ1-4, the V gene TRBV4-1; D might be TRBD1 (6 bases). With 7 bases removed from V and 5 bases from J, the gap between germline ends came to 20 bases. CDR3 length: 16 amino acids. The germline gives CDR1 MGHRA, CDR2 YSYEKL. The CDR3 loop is CASTSPGGRKNEKLFF. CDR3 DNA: TGCGCCAGCACCTCGCCGGGGGGCAGAAAGAATGAAAAACTGTTTTTT.

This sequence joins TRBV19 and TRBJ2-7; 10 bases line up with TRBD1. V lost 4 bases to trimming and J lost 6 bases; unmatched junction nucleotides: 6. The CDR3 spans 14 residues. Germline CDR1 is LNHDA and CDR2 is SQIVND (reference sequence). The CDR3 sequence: CASSTTGTGVEQYF. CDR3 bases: TGTGCCAGTAGTACCACCGGGACAGGGGTCGAGCAGTACTTC.

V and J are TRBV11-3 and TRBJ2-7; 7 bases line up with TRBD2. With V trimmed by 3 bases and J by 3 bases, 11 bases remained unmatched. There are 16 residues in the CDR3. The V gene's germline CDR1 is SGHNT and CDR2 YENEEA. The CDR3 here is CASSFASPGLRYEQYF. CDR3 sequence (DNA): TGTGCCAGCAGCTTTGCTTCTCCGGGACTACGCTACGAGCAGTACTTC.

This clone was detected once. The CDR3 reads CASALAGVGYEQYF. The CDR3 DNA is TGTGCCAGCGCGCTAGCGGGAGTAGGATACGAGCAGTACTTC. This chain links TRBV2 with TRBJ2-7, with 10 nucleotides matching TRBD2. CDR3 length equals 14 residues. The junction had 8 bases not matched to a gene; V was cut back by 8 bases and J by 4 bases. Germline V gene data show CDR1 as SNHLY and CDR2 as FYNNEI.

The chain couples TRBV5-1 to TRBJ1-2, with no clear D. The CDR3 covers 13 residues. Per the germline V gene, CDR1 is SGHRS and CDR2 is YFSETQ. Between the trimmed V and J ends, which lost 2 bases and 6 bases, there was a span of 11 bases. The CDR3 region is CASSLYGNNGYTF. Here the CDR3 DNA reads TGCGCCAGCAGCTTATACGGTAATAATGGCTACACCTTC.

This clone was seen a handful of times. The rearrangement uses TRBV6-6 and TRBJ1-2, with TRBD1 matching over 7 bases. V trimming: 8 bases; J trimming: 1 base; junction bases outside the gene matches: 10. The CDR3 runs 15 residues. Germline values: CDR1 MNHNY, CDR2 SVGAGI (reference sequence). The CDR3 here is CASGETGSFNYGYTF. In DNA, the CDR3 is TGTGCCAGCGGAGAGACAGGGTCCTTTAACTATGGCTACACCTTC.

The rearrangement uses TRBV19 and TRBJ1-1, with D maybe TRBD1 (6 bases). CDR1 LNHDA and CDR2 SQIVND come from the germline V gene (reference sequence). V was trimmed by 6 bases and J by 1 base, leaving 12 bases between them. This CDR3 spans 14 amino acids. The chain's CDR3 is CASSYVQGNTEAFF. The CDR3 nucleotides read TGTGCCAGTAGCTATGTACAGGGGAACACTGAAGCTTTCTTT.

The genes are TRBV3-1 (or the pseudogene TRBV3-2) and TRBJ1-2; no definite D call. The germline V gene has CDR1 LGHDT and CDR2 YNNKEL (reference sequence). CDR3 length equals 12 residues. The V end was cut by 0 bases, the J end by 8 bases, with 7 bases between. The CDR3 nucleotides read TGTGCCAGCAGCCAAGATTCGGGGGGCTACACCTTC. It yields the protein CASSQDSGGYTF.

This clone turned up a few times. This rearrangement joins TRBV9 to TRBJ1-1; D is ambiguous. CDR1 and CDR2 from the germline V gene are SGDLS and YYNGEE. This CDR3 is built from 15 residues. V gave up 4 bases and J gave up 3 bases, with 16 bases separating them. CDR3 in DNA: TGTGCCAGCAGCACTAGCGCGACCCGGGACACTGAAGCTTTCTTT. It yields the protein CASSTSATRDTEAFF.

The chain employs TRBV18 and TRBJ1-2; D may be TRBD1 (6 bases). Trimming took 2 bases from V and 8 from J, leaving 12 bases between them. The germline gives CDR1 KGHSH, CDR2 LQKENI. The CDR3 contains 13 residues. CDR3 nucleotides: TGTGCCAGCTCACCATCAGGGGATCGGGGCTACACCTTC. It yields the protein CASSPSGDRGYTF.

The CDR3 reads CASSLPSLAGYEQYF. CDR3 DNA: TGTGCCAGCAGCCTCCCTTCCCTAGCGGGTTACGAGCAGTACTTC. The V and J genes are TRBV5-6 and TRBJ2-7; 8 nucleotides match TRBD2. There are 15 residues in the CDR3. Trimming cost V 4 bases and J 4 bases; bases outside gene matches: 10. Germline assignment: CDR1 SGHDT and CDR2 YYEEEE.

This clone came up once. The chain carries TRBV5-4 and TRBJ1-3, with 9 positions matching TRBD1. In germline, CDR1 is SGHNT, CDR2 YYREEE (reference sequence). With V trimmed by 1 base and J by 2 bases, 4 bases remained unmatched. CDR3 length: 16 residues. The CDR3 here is CASSLTGTGPGNTIYF. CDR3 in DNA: TGTGCCAGCAGCTTGACCGGGACAGGGCCTGGAAACACCATATATTTT.

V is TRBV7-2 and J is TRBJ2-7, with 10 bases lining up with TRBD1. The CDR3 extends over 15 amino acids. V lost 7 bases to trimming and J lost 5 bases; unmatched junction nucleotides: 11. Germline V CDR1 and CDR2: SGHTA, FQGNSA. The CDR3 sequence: CASTLGTGVFHEQYF. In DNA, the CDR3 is TGTGCCAGCACACTAGGGACAGGGGTGTTCCACGAGCAGTACTTC.

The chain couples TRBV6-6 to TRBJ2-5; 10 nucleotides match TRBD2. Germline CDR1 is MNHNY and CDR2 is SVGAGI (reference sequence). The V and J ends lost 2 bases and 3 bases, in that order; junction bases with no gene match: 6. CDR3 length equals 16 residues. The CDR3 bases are TGTGCCAGCAGTTACGGTGTAGCGGGAGGAAAAGAGACCCAGTACTTC. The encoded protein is CASSYGVAGGKETQYF.

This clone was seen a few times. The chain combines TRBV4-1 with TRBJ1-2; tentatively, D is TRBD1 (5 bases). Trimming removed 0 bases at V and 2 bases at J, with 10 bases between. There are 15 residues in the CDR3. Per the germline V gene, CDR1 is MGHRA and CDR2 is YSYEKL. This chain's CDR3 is CASSQDPGQNYGYTF. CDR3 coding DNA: TGCGCCAGCAGCCAAGACCCCGGACAAAACTATGGCTACACCTTC.

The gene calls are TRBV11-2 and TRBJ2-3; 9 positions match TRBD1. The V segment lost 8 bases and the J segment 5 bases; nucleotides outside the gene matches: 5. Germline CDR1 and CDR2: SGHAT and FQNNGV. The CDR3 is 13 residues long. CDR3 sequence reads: CASGTGMVDTQYF. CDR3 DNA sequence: TGTGCCAGCGGGACAGGGATGGTAGATACGCAGTATTTT.

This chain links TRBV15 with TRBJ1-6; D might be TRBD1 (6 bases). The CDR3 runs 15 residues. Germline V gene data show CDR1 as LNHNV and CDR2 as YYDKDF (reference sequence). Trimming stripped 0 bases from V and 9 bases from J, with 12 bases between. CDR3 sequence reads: CATSREQGNRSPLHF. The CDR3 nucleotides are TGTGCCACCAGCAGAGAACAGGGAAATCGTTCACCCCTCCACTTT.

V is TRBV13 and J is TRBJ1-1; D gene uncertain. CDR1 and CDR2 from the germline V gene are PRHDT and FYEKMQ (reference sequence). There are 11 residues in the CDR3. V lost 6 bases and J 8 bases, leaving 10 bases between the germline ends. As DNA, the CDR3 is TGTGCCAGCAGGGGTCAGCGAGAAGCTTTCTTT. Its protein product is CASRGQREAFF. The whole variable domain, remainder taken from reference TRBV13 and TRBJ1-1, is AAGVIQSPRHLIKEKRETATLKCYPIPRHDTVYWYQQGPGQDPQFLISFYEKMQSDKGSIPDRFSAQQFSDYHSELNMSSLELGDSALYFCASRGQREAFFGQGTRLTVV.

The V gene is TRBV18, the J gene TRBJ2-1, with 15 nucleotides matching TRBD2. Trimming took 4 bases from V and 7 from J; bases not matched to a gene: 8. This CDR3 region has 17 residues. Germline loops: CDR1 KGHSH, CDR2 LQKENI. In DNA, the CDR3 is TGTGCCAGCTCACACGGACTAGCGGGGGGGCCGAGGAATGAGCAGTTCTTC. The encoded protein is CASSHGLAGGPRNEQFF.